Each of the 5 T cell receptor beta chains below was sequenced from the same sample in a study of blood T cell repertoires in COVID-19. TCRdb keeps only in-frame clones here, not all; method: immunoSEQ multiplex PCR. The repertoire has about 89,000 clones, roughly 79% of them found once; the top ten carry 8% to 13%. Sequencing input: peripheral blood. These receptors were collected from a man aged 70 or older with acute or convalescent COVID-19.

V gene TRBV5-5 combines with J gene TRBJ1-4, with 7 bases that match TRBD1. The CDR3 contains 17 residues. V trimming: 1 base; J trimming: 5 bases; junction bases outside the gene matches: 11. Germline V gene data show CDR1 as SGHKS and CDR2 as YYEKEE (reference sequence). The CDR3 bases are TGTGCCAGCAGCTTGACTCCTTTGACAGGGCTGAATGAAAAACTGTTTTTT. This sequence encodes CASSLTPLTGLNEKLFF.

A single count supports this clone. The chain uses TRBV5-1 and TRBJ2-3, with D possibly being TRBD2 (5 bases). V was cut by 5 bases and J by 0 bases, with 7 bases left in between. The CDR3 extends over 13 amino acids. The germline V gene encodes CDR1 SGHRS and CDR2 YFSETQ. CDR3: CASRRESTDTQYF. CDR3 nucleotides: TGCGCCAGCAGGAGGGAAAGCACAGATACGCAGTATTTT.

The V and J genes are TRBV28 and TRBJ2-7; the match to TRBD1 covers 8 bases. The length of the CDR3 is 14 residues. The V segment lost 5 bases and the J segment 5 bases; nucleotides outside the gene matches: 8. Germline CDR1 is MDHEN and CDR2 is SYDVKM. The CDR3 here is CASSNADRAHEQYF. The CDR3 region has the DNA TGTGCCAGCAGTAACGCGGACAGGGCTCACGAGCAGTACTTC.

The chain is built from TRBV4-3 and TRBJ2-2; D gene ambiguous. The CDR3 is 15 residues long. Trimming removed 4 bases from V and 2 bases from J, with 11 bases in between. Germline CDR1 and CDR2: LGHNA and YSLEER. The CDR3 DNA sequence: TGCGCCAGCAGCCGAAGTGGGCATAACACCGGGGAGCTGTTTTTT. This translates into CASSRSGHNTGELFF.

V gene TRBV12-3 or TRBV12-4 combines with J gene TRBJ2-7, with TRBD1 matching 9 bases. The CDR3 is 13 amino acids. Unmatched junction bases numbered 4, after V lost 6 bases and J lost 4 bases. CDR3: CASRGQGGYEQYF. The CDR3 bases are TGTGCCAGCAGGGGACAGGGCGGTTACGAGCAGTACTTC.